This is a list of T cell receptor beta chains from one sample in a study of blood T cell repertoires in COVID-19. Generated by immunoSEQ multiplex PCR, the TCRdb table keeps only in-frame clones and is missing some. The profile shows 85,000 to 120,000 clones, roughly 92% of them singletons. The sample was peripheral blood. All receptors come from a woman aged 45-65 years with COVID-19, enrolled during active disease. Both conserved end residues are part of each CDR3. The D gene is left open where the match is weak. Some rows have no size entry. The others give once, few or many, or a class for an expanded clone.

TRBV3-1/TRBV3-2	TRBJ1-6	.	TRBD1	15	CASSQVTGVYSPLHF	TGTGCCAGCAGCCAAGTGACAGGGGTGTACTCACCCCTCCACTTT
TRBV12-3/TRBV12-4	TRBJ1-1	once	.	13	CASKVGWGDEAFF	TGTGCCAGCAAGGTGGGATGGGGAGATGAAGCTTTCTTT
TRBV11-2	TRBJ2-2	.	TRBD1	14	CASSDKQGNGELFF	TGTGCCAGCAGCGACAAACAGGGGAACGGGGAGCTGTTTTTT
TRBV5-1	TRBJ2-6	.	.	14	CASRANSGANVLTF	TGCGCCAGCAGGGCAAACTCTGGGGCCAACGTCCTGACTTTC
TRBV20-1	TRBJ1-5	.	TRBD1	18	CSASPGGGLLDSNQPQHF	TGCAGTGCTAGTCCAGGGGGCGGCCTCTTGGATAGCAATCAGCCCCAGCATTTT
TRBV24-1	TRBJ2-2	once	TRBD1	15	CATSDLTGDTGELFF	TGTGCCACCAGTGATTTGACAGGGGATACCGGGGAGCTGTTTTTT
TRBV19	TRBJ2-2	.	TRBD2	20	CASTTNIAPGGTRRTGELFF	TGTGCCAGTACCACCAATATAGCCCCGGGAGGGACAAGAAGGACCGGGGAGCTGTTTTTT
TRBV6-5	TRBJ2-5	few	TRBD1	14	CATFGQAVSGTQYF	TGTGCCACCTTCGGACAGGCCGTCTCTGGGACCCAGTACTTC
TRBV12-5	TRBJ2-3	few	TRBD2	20	CASGLVPAFFSGTSTDTQYF	TGTGCTAGTGGTTTGGTCCCAGCCTTCTTTAGCGGGACTAGCACAGATACGCAGTATTTT
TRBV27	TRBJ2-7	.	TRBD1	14	CASSSQQGVYEQYF	TGTGCCAGCAGTTCTCAACAGGGGGTTTACGAGCAGTACTTC
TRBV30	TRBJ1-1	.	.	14	CAWSASLATTEAFF	TGTGCCTGGAGTGCCTCACTCGCTACCACTGAAGCTTTCTTT
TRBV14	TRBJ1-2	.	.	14	CASSQVTGGYGYTF	TGTGCCAGCAGCCAAGTGACCGGGGGATATGGCTACACCTTC
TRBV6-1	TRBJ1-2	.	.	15	CASSERSGGPYGYTF	TGTGCCAGCAGTGAAAGAAGCGGCGGTCCATATGGCTACACCTTC
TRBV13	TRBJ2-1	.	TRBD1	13	CASSDHRGGEQFF	TGTGCCAGCAGCGACCACAGGGGTGGAGAGCAGTTCTTC
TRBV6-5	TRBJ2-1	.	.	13	CASSNVQGWVGFF	TGTGCCAGCAGTAACGTACAGGGATGGGTAGGGTTCTTC
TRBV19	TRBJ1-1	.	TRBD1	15	CASSPSGGGDTEAFF	TGTGCCAGTAGTCCCTCAGGGGGAGGAGACACTGAAGCTTTCTTT
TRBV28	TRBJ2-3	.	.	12	CATEGSTDTQYF	TGTGCCACCGAGGGATCTACAGATACGCAGTATTTT
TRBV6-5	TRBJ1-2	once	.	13	CASSPGQIYGYTF	TGTGCCAGCAGCCCAGGACAGATCTATGGCTACACCTTC
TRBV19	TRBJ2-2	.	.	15	CASTKTQGRGGELFF	TGTGCCAGTACCAAGACACAGGGGCGGGGCGGGGAGCTGTTTTTT
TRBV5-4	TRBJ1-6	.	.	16	CASSLGLALPNSPLHF	TGTGCCAGCAGCTTGGGGTTAGCTCTGCCGAATTCACCCCTCCACTTT
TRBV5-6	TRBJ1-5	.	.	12	CASSRGSQPQHF	TGTGCCAGCAGTCGGGGAAGTCAGCCCCAGCATTTT
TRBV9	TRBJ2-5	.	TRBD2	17	CASSVDPPAGVRETQYF	TGTGCCAGCAGCGTAGATCCCCCAGCGGGGGTCCGGGAGACCCAGTACTTC
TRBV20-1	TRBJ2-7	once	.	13	CSASRGGLYEQYF	TGCAGTGCTAGTAGGGGGGGCCTCTACGAGCAGTACTTC
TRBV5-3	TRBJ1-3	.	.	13	CARSHTPGNTIYF	TGTGCCAGAAGCCACACACCGGGAAACACCATATATTTT
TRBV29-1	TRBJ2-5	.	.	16	CSVIPEGGEFYETQYF	TGCAGCGTTATCCCTGAGGGGGGGGAATTTTATGAGACCCAGTACTTC
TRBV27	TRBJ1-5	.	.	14	CASRDIGRNQPQHF	TGTGCCAGCCGGGACATTGGACGCAATCAGCCCCAGCATTTT
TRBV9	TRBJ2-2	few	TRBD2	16	CASSLAAGWNTGELFF	TGTGCCAGCAGTCTAGCGGCGGGTTGGAACACCGGGGAGCTGTTTTTT
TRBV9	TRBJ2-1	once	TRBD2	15	CASSVGLAGYNEQFF	TGTGCCAGCAGCGTAGGGCTAGCGGGCTACAATGAGCAGTTCTTC
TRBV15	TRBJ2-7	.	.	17	CATSRDLTGSPLYEQYF	TGTGCCACCAGCAGAGATCTTACCGGGTCCCCCCTCTACGAGCAGTACTTC
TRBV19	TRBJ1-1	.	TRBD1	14	CASSIGQGGTEAFF	TGTGCCAGTAGTATAGGACAGGGAGGCACTGAAGCTTTCTTT
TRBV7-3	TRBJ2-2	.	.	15	CASSLNRVGTGELFF	TGTGCCAGCAGCTTAAACAGGGTCGGCACCGGGGAGCTGTTTTTT
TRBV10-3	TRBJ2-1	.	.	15	CAIRDSSSSYNEQFF	TGTGCCATCAGGGACTCCTCGAGCTCCTACAATGAGCAGTTCTTC
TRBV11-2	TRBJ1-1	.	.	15	CASSHPYRGNTEAFF	TGTGCCAGCAGCCACCCCTACCGGGGGAACACTGAAGCTTTCTTT
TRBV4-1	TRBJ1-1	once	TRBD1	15	CASSPWTGGPAEAFF	TGCGCCAGCAGCCCCTGGACAGGGGGACCGGCTGAAGCTTTCTTT
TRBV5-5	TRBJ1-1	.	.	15	CASSQIQGWGTEAFF	TGTGCCAGCAGCCAAATTCAGGGTTGGGGCACTGAAGCTTTCTTT
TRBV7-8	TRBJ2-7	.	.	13	CASSPGGSYEQYF	TGTGCCAGCTCCCCAGGGGGGTCCTACGAGCAGTACTTC
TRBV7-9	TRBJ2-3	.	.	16	CASSPDLGASTDTQYF	TGTGCCAGCAGCCCAGACTTGGGGGCTAGCACAGATACGCAGTATTTT